The 32 T cell receptor beta chains listed next were all sequenced from one sample in a study of vaccination effects on CD4 cells after COVID-19. Measured with immunoSEQ multiplex PCR; TCRdb has only the in-frame clones, and not every one. Counted here are tens of thousands of clones, 78% occurring once; the ten biggest clones make up more than 9%. Within the ViraFEST assay, antigen-specific CD4+ T cells underwent expansion with viral peptide pools prior to sequencing. CD4+ T cell isolation took place after 10 days of culture. Nucleocapsid antibodies were negative in the vaccine recipients, who had never had SARS-CoV-2 infection. The antigens these receptors bind are not known. The source material was CD4+ T cells from PBMCs cultured with SARS-CoV-2 spike peptides, sampled before COVID-19 vaccination. All receptors derive from a human donor who received a COVID-19 vaccine.

The chain has TRBV7-9 and TRBJ1-2, with no clear D. V was clipped by 5 bases and J by 3 bases, with 7 bases between them. Per germline, CDR1 SEHNR and CDR2 FQNEAQ (reference sequence). This CDR3 is built from 12 residues. The CDR3: CASSHADYGYTF. DNA of the CDR3: TGTGCCAGCAGCCACGCCGACTATGGCTACACCTTC.

The J gene is TRBJ2-5, the V gene TRBV18; D call uncertain. This CDR3 is built from 13 residues. In germline, CDR1 is KGHSH, CDR2 LQKENI. V was shortened by 2 bases and J by 3 bases, with 7 bases between the two germline ends. The CDR3 DNA sequence: TGTGCCAGCTCACCAGCCTCCGAAGAGACCCAGTACTTC. Translated, it gives CASSPASEETQYF.

This chain joins TRBV5-1 and TRBJ2-5; D might be TRBD1 (6 bases). CDR1 SGHRS and CDR2 YFSETQ come from the germline V gene. The CDR3 runs to 14 residues. Trimming stripped 3 bases from V and 5 bases from J, with 14 bases between. The CDR3 region has the DNA TGCGCCAGCAGCTACCTCAGGGGTGGCGAGACCCAGTACTTC. Translated, it gives CASSYLRGGETQYF.

The chain has TRBV2 and TRBJ2-5; 12 nucleotides agree with TRBD1. The junction had 2 bases not matched to a gene; V was cut back by 8 bases and J by 4 bases. CDR3 length: 13 residues. CDR1 and CDR2 (germline): SNHLY, FYNNEI. The CDR3 bases are TGTGCCAGCGGGACAGGGGGCATAGAGACCCAGTACTTC. It translates to CASGTGGIETQYF.

This chain connects TRBV28 to TRBJ1-1, with D unclear. Trimming shortened V by 3 bases and J by 0 bases, and 8 bases separated the two germline ends. Germline V gives CDR1 MDHEN, CDR2 SYDVKM. The CDR3 sequence is 14 residues long. The CDR3 DNA reads TGTGCCAGCAGTTTTCCCATTATGAACACTGAAGCTTTCTTT. Protein: CASSFPIMNTEAFF.

In its sample, this clone was seen once. The chain uses TRBV27 and TRBJ2-4, with TRBD2 identical over 14 bases. The CDR3 has 15 residues. From germline, CDR1 is MNHEY and CDR2 SMNVEV (reference sequence). J lost 4 bases, V lost 7 bases, and 3 bases had no gene match. CDR3 in amino acids: CASTGTSGGKNIQYF. The CDR3 DNA reads TGTGCCAGCACCGGGACTAGCGGGGGTAAAAACATTCAGTACTTC.

A note on this clone: Different DNA sequences within this sample yield the same CDR3. The chain links TRBV7-2 to TRBJ2-5; weak D call: TRBD2 (6 bases). The length of the CDR3 is 13 residues. Germline V gene data show CDR1 as SGHTA and CDR2 as FQGNSA. Trimming cost V 1 base and J 4 bases, with 7 bases left between them. CDR3 sequence reads: CASSLGSGETQYF. In DNA form, the CDR3 reads TGTGCCAGCAGCTTAGGTAGCGGAGAGACCCAGTACTTC.

The V and J genes are TRBV19 and TRBJ1-5; TRBD1 matches at 8 bases. CDR3 length: 13 amino acids. Germline V gives CDR1 LNHDA, CDR2 SQIVND (reference sequence). V shed 7 bases, J shed 5 bases, and the junction held 4 bases outside the gene matches. CDR3 DNA: TGTGCCAGTACTCCGGACAGGGATCAGCCCCAGCATTTT. The encoded protein is CASTPDRDQPQHF.

V and J are TRBV5-6 and TRBJ1-1; 7 nucleotides match TRBD1. V trimming: 4 bases; J trimming: 4 bases; junction bases outside the gene matches: 4. The CDR3 runs to 13 residues. The germline V gene has CDR1 SGHDT and CDR2 YYEEEE. CDR3 nucleotide sequence: TGTGCCAGCAGCAGTGACAGGGCCACTGAAGCTTTCTTT. As protein: CASSSDRATEAFF.

This clone was seen a single time. The V gene is TRBV5-1, the J gene TRBJ1-1; possible D gene TRBD1, 6 bases. The V end lost 4 bases, the J end lost 6 bases, and 13 bases lay between the germline ends. The CDR3 extends over 13 amino acids. Germline V gene sequence: CDR1 SGHRS, CDR2 YFSETQ. CDR3 sequence: CASSHETGSEAFF. The CDR3 region has the DNA TGCGCCAGCAGCCACGAAACAGGGTCTGAAGCTTTCTTT.

V usage is TRBV10-2 and J usage is TRBJ1-2; no firm D call. V was shortened by 3 bases and J by 8 bases, with 10 bases between the two germline ends. Germline CDR1 is WSHSY and CDR2 is SAAADI. There are 12 residues in the CDR3. In nucleotides, the CDR3 is TGCGCCAGCAGTGACCCCACTATCGGCTACACCTTC. This codes for CASSDPTIGYTF.

The V and J genes are TRBV28 and TRBJ2-5, with 10 nucleotides matching TRBD1. Germline CDR1 reads MDHEN; CDR2 reads SYDVKM. The J segment lost 5 bases and the V segment lost 2 bases, leaving 2 bases of the junction unmatched. This CDR3 contains 14 residues. The CDR3 coding sequence is TGTGCCAGCAGTTTAGACAGGGGGCGGGAGACCCAGTACTTC. Translating gives CASSLDRGRETQYF.

The chain carries TRBV5-1 and TRBJ1-2, with TRBD1 matching over 8 bases. This CDR3 region has 15 residues. Germline V gene lookup returns CDR1 SGHRS and CDR2 YFSETQ. The junction had 12 bases not matched to a gene; V was cut back by 7 bases and J by 4 bases. The CDR3 DNA is TGCGCCAGCGGAATAGGGACCACAGGGGGCTATGGCTACACCTTC. Protein: CASGIGTTGGYGYTF.

The chain employs TRBV5-1 and TRBJ2-5; 9 bases are shared with TRBD2. Germline-derived CDR1 and CDR2 are SGHRS and YFSETQ. The ends lost 0 bases at V and 5 bases at J; junction bases unmatched: 8. The CDR3 runs 16 residues. CDR3 DNA sequence: TGCGCCAGCAGCTTGGCCGGTCGGAGCGGGGGGGAGACCCAGTACTTC. Its protein is CASSLAGRSGGETQYF.

The gene calls are TRBV2 and TRBJ2-7; no clear D. With 4 bases removed from V and 6 bases from J, the gap between germline ends came to 7 bases. The length of the CDR3 is 11 residues. Germline values: CDR1 SNHLY, CDR2 FYNNEI. In DNA form, the CDR3 reads TGTGCCAGCAGTGCCCTGGGCGAGCAGTACGTC. This translates into CASSALGEQYV.

The chain employs TRBV6-1 and TRBJ1-2, with D hard to call. Trimming stripped 3 bases from V and 0 bases from J, with 2 bases between. This CDR3 is 12 amino acids long. CDR1 is MNHNS and CDR2 is SASEGT in the germline V gene. CDR3 amino acids: CASSEANYGYTF. CDR3 DNA: TGTGCCAGCAGTGAGGCTAACTATGGCTACACCTTC.

V gene TRBV14 combines with J gene TRBJ2-5; D is undetermined. V dropped 1 base and J dropped 5 bases, with 17 bases sitting between them. The germline CDR1 and CDR2 sequences are SGHDN and FVKESK. This CDR3 has 16 amino acids. The CDR3 loop reads CASSQGALASTETQYF. The CDR3 DNA follows: TGTGCCAGCAGCCAAGGGGCCTTAGCAAGTACGGAGACCCAGTACTTC.

CDR3 amino acids: CASSPGLARETQYF. Here the CDR3 DNA reads TGTGCCAGCAGTCCGGGACTAGCACGGGAGACCCAGTACTTC. J is TRBJ2-5 and V is TRBV6-5; 9 bases line up with TRBD2. CDR3 size: 14 residues. The J segment lost 5 bases and the V segment lost 5 bases, leaving 6 bases of the junction unmatched. Per the germline V gene, CDR1 is MNHEY and CDR2 is SVGAGI.

V is TRBV20-1 and J is TRBJ2-7; D not resolved. Germline V CDR1 and CDR2: DFQATT, SNEGSKA (reference sequence). The CDR3 has 11 amino acids. V lost 0 bases and J 3 bases, leaving 3 bases between the germline ends. DNA of the CDR3: TGCAGTGCTAGAGACAGCTACGAGCAGTACGTC. Its protein is CSARDSYEQYV.

The chain couples TRBV24-1 to TRBJ1-2, with 7 positions matching TRBD1. Germline-derived CDR1 and CDR2 are KGHDR and SFDVKD. J was trimmed by 7 bases and V by 3 bases; bases with no gene match: 16. This CDR3 comprises 17 residues. CDR3 DNA: TGTGCCACCAGTGATGGTGCCAGGGGGAACATCCCGACTGGCTACACCTTC. Translating gives CATSDGARGNIPTGYTF.

The chain is built from TRBV5-5 and TRBJ1-4, with a tentative D call TRBD1 (6 bases). The V end was cut by 5 bases, the J end by 8 bases, with 22 bases between. Germline V gene lookup returns CDR1 SGHKS and CDR2 YYEKEE (reference sequence). This CDR3 is built from 16 residues. The CDR3 sequence: CASSLTPGQEGEKLFF. CDR3 DNA: TGTGCCAGCAGTCTAACTCCGGGACAAGAAGGCGAAAAACTGTTTTTT.

This sequence joins TRBV5-1 and TRBJ1-1; unclear D gene. V was clipped by 5 bases and J by 1 base, with 9 bases between them. This CDR3 comprises 13 residues. Germline-derived CDR1 and CDR2 are SGHRS and YFSETQ. CDR3 region: CASRREPNTEAFF. CDR3 DNA sequence: TGCGCCAGCAGAAGGGAGCCGAACACTGAAGCTTTCTTT.

The V and J genes are TRBV5-1 and TRBJ1-2; D might be TRBD1 (6 bases). CDR1 SGHRS and CDR2 YFSETQ come from the germline V gene. V was trimmed by 4 bases and J by 2 bases, leaving 9 bases between them. CDR3 length equals 13 residues. CDR3 protein: CASSPTGNYGYTF. The CDR3 nucleotides are TGCGCCAGCAGCCCTACAGGGAACTATGGCTACACCTTC.

CDR3 nucleotides: TGTGCCAGCAGAGGAAGGACGGCAAGCTATGGCTACACCTTC. Amino acid sequence: CASRGRTASYGYTF. The chain couples TRBV6-5 to TRBJ1-2; no definite D call. The CDR3 has 14 residues. V was trimmed by 6 bases and J by 4 bases, leaving 15 bases between them. Germline CDR1 reads MNHEY; CDR2 reads SVGAGI.

The rearrangement joins TRBV19 to TRBJ1-1, with D unresolved. V lost 0 bases and J 10 bases, leaving 15 bases between the germline ends. The length of the CDR3 is 14 residues. Germline CDR1 reads LNHDA; CDR2 reads SQIVND (reference sequence). CDR3 nucleotides: TGTGCCAGTAGTATAGAGGAGGGTATTGGAGTAGCTTTCTTT. Translated, it gives CASSIEEGIGVAFF.

J is TRBJ2-4 and V is TRBV5-1; TRBD2 agrees at 9 bases. CDR1 is SGHRS and CDR2 is YFSETQ in the germline V gene. The CDR3 consists of 15 residues. J lost 6 bases, V lost 2 bases, and 6 bases had no gene match. The CDR3 nucleotides read TGCGCCAGCAGCTTTAATAGCGGGGGAGGAAACATTCAGTACTTC. Residues: CASSFNSGGGNIQYF.

This clone was recorded once. The rearrangement joins TRBV14 to TRBJ2-5, with D possibly matching TRBD1 (5 bases). Between the trimmed V and J ends, which lost 4 bases and 3 bases, there was a span of 15 bases. The CDR3 length is 15 residues. CDR1 is SGHDN and CDR2 is FVKESK in the germline V gene. CDR3 loop: CASSLDRTHKETQYF. CDR3 coding DNA: TGTGCCAGCAGCCTAGACCGGACACATAAAGAGACCCAGTACTTC.

The rearrangement links TRBV12-5 to TRBJ1-5, with 8 nucleotides matching TRBD1. This CDR3 comprises 15 residues. The ends lost 1 base at V and 3 bases at J; junction bases unmatched: 2. Germline V CDR1 and CDR2: LGHNT, FRNRAP. The chain's CDR3 is CASGLGTGINQPQHF. The CDR3 DNA sequence: TGTGCTAGTGGTTTGGGGACAGGGATCAATCAGCCCCAGCATTTT.

The rearrangement links TRBV30 to TRBJ2-1, with D tentatively TRBD1 (5 bases). V was pared by 4 bases and J by 1 base, with 11 bases between. Germline assignment: CDR1 GTSNPN and CDR2 SVGIG (reference sequence). The CDR3 runs 14 residues. CDR3 DNA sequence: TGTGCCTGGACGAACAGGCCTTCCTACAATGAGCAGTTCTTC. This gives the protein CAWTNRPSYNEQFF.

The rearrangement uses TRBV18 and TRBJ2-3, with TRBD2 identical over 9 bases. Germline V gives CDR1 KGHSH, CDR2 LQKENI. The trim removed 5 bases at V and 2 bases at J, leaving 8 bases unmatched. CDR3 length: 16 residues. CDR3 sequence reads: CASSAQGLAFTDTQYF. CDR3 DNA sequence: TGTGCCAGCTCAGCACAGGGACTAGCCTTCACAGATACGCAGTATTTT.

CDR3 in amino acids: CASSYLPGQDSEKLFF. The DNA of the CDR3 is TGTGCCAGCAGTTACCTACCGGGACAGGATTCAGAAAAACTGTTTTTT. The chain links TRBV6-5 to TRBJ1-4; TRBD1 agrees at 8 bases. Germline lookup yields CDR1 MNHEY and CDR2 SVGAGI. The CDR3 loop spans 16 amino acids. With V trimmed by 2 bases and J by 8 bases, 10 bases remained unmatched.

The chain recombines TRBV6-2 or TRBV6-3 with TRBJ2-5, with D unresolved. CDR3 size: 16 residues. Trimming cost V 0 bases and J 4 bases, with 15 bases left between them. The germline gives CDR1 MNHEY, CDR2 SVGEGT. The CDR3 sequence: CASSYSRSPRGETQYF. Written as DNA, the CDR3 is TGTGCCAGCAGTTACTCGAGGTCCCCCAGAGGAGAGACCCAGTACTTC.